This T cell receptor beta chain was identified during a study of regulatory T cells in long-lasting Graves disease. The study, taken as a whole, reports: Persistent Graves' disease cases displayed lower TCR diversity than newly diagnosed ones. Persistent disease exhibited a predilection for TRBV28, TRBJ1-2 and TRBJ2-5.

This CDR3 comprises 14 residues. With 9 bases clipped from V and 1 base from J, the junction kept 4 bases outside the gene matches. Germline CDR1 and CDR2: SGHNT and YENEEA. Assembly of TCR beta libraries relied on iRepertoire HTBI primers together with Arm-PCR of CDR3 regions. TCRdb reanalysed the multiplex PCR reads using MiXCR and keeps one entry per CDR3 protein. The repertoire holds over 500,000 distinct CDR3 sequences, with around 16% as singletons. The sample's time point: newly diagnosed GD, antithyroid drugs for less than 3 months. There was RNA extracted from PBMCs, and the TCR library was made from it. Each of the patients was recruited from an endocrinology department situated in Xi'an, China. The table lists this clonotype with many counts. Antigen unknown. This same sample was also taken into another study, of T cells in Graves' hyperthyroidism and ophthalmopathy.

This sequence originates from a man younger than 35 with Graves disease. Specimen: peripheral blood mononuclear cells (PBMCs), collected at new diagnosis, from a patient treated with antithyroid drugs. V gene TRBV11-3 combines with J gene TRBJ2-3; TRBD2 aligns across 10 bases. The CDR3 DNA sequence: TGTGCCAGGCGAGGACTAGCGGGCACAGATACGCAGTATTTT. Translated, it gives CARRGLAGTDTQYF.